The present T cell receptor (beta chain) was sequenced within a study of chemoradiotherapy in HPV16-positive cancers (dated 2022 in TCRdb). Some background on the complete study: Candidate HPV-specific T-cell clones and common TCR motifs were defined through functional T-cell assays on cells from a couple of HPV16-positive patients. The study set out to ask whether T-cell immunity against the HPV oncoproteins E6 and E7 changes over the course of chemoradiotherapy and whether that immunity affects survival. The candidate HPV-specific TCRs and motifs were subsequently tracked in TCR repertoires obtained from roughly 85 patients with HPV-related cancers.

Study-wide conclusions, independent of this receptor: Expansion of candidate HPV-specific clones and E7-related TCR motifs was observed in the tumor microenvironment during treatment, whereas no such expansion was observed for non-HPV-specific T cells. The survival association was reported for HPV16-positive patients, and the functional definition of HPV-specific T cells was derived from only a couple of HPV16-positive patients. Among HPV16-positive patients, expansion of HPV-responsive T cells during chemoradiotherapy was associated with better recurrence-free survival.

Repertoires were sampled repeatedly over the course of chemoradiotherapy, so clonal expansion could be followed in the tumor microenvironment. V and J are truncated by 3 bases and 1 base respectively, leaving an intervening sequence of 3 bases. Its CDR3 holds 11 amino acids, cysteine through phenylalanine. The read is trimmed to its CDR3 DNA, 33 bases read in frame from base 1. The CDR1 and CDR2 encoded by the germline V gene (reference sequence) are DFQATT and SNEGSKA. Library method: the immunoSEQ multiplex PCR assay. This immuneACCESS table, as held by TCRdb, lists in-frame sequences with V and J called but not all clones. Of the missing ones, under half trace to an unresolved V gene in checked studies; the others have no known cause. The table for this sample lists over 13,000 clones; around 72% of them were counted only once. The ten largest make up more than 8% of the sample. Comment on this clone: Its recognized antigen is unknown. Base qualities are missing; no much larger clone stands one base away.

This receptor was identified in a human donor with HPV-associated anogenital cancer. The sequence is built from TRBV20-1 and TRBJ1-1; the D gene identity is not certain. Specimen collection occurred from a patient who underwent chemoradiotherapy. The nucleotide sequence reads TGCAGTGCTAGGGGGAACACTGAAGCTTTCTTT. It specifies CSARGNTEAFF.